The 20 T cell receptor beta chains below were found in one sample sequenced in a study of T cells in Graves' hyperthyroidism and ophthalmopathy. TCR beta CDR3 region amplification was performed from RNA transcripts. During a first-round RT-PCR of the TCR CDR3, the HTBI primer set was used. TCRdb analysed the multiplex PCR reads with MiXCR anew, one entry per CDR3 protein. The table shows under 450,000 distinct CDR3 sequences, with around 16% occurring only once. Material for sequencing was blood. The receptors were gathered from a woman aged 18 to 35 with Graves' hyperthyroidism.

J is TRBJ2-7 and V is TRBV20-1; weak D call: TRBD1 (6 bases). The CDR3 is made up of 14 amino acids. Germline assignment: CDR1 DFQATT and CDR2 SNEGSKA (reference sequence). V was clipped by 2 bases and J by 4 bases, with 15 bases between them. The CDR3: CSARKGGRGYEQYF. The CDR3 coding sequence is TGCAGTGCTAGAAAGGGCGGCAGGGGATACGAGCAGTACTTC.

This chain connects TRBV6-2 or TRBV6-3 to TRBJ1-6; no firm D call. V was trimmed by 0 bases and J by 0 bases, leaving 9 bases between them. CDR3 length: 17 amino acids. CDR1 is MNHEY, CDR2 SVGEGT, per germline. The CDR3 here is CASSYSGGSSYNSPLHF. CDR3 nucleotides: TGTGCCAGCAGTTACTCGGGCGGGAGCTCCTATAATTCACCCCTCCACTTT.

This chain links TRBV6-5 with TRBJ1-1; D possibly corresponds to TRBD1 (5 bases). Germline lookup yields CDR1 MNHEY and CDR2 SVGAGI. CDR3 length equals 14 residues. V lost 0 bases, J lost 3 bases, and 8 bases lay in between. CDR3 region: CASSYSWGDTEAFF. The CDR3 bases are TGTGCCAGCAGTTACTCGTGGGGGGACACTGAAGCTTTCTTT.

This chain connects TRBV4-3 to TRBJ2-1; D unresolved. V dropped 1 base and J dropped 6 bases, with 10 bases sitting between them. Germline V gives CDR1 LGHNA, CDR2 YSLEER. This CDR3 spans 14 amino acids. The CDR3 reads CASSQGPGSNEQFF. The CDR3, as DNA: TGCGCCAGCAGCCAAGGACCGGGCAGCAATGAGCAGTTCTTC.

J is TRBJ2-2 and V is TRBV19, with D perhaps TRBD2 (5 bases). Germline-derived CDR1 and CDR2 are LNHDA and SQIVND (reference sequence). V lost 0 bases, J lost 4 bases, and 9 bases lay in between. The CDR3 totals 15 residues. The CDR3, as DNA: TGTGCCAGTAGTATAGACCAGCGGAGCACCGGGGAGCTGTTTTTT. Protein sequence: CASSIDQRSTGELFF.

In its sample, this clonotype was seen many times. V gene TRBV11-2 combines with J gene TRBJ2-4; possibly TRBD2 for D (8 bases). Trimming cost V 5 bases and J 1 base, with 18 bases left between them. This CDR3 has 17 amino acids. CDR1 SGHAT and CDR2 FQNNGV come from the germline V gene. The CDR3, as DNA: TGTGCCAGCAGCGCCTACAGGGGCGGGAGGGCCAAAAACATTCAGTACTTC. This translates into CASSAYRGGRAKNIQYF.

This clonotype was recorded a few times. V gene TRBV6-1 combines with J gene TRBJ2-1; TRBD1 matches 7 bases. CDR1 and CDR2 (germline): MNHNS, SASEGT. V was pared by 6 bases and J by 1 base, with 9 bases of the junction left unmatched. This CDR3 is built from 16 residues. CDR3 loop: CASSGRDSLSYNEQFF. CDR3 DNA: TGTGCCAGCAGCGGAAGGGACAGCCTTTCCTACAATGAGCAGTTCTTC.

The CDR3 nucleotides are TGTGCCAGCAGCCCAGGGGTTGCTAGCACAGATACGCAGTATTTT. Translation: CASSPGVASTDTQYF. The chain links TRBV7-9 to TRBJ2-3; D possibly corresponds to TRBD1 (6 bases). V was clipped by 5 bases and J by 0 bases, with 12 bases between them. CDR1 is SEHNR, CDR2 FQNEAQ, per germline (reference sequence). The CDR3 has 15 amino acids.

This clonotype was seen only a few times. J is TRBJ2-7 and V is TRBV10-1; D is unclear. CDR3 size: 14 residues. Between the trimmed V and J ends, which lost 3 bases and 4 bases, there was a span of 13 bases. Germline values: CDR1 WNHNN, CDR2 SYGVQD (reference sequence). The CDR3 DNA follows: TGCGCCAGCAGTGATACCCGGGTCGAATACGAGCAGTACTTC. Encoded protein: CASSDTRVEYEQYF.

The chain uses TRBV6-1 and TRBJ2-2; D gene uncertain. The CDR3 sequence is 13 residues long. Trimming removed 2 bases at V and 4 bases at J, with 5 bases between. Germline loops: CDR1 MNHNS, CDR2 SASEGT. The CDR3 DNA is TGTGCCAGCAGTGAATGGGGCACCGGGGAGCTGTTTTTT. Its protein product is CASSEWGTGELFF.

In this sample, this clonotype turned up many times. V gene TRBV7-6 combines with J gene TRBJ2-1; tentatively, D is TRBD2 (5 bases). V dropped 1 base and J dropped 9 bases, with 10 bases sitting between them. Germline V CDR1 and CDR2: SGHVS, FNYEAQ. The CDR3 is made up of 13 amino acids. The DNA of the CDR3 is TGTGCCAGCAGCTTAGGGGAGCGGTTTGAGCAGTTCTTC. This sequence encodes CASSLGERFEQFF.

The rearrangement uses TRBV11-2 and TRBJ2-1, with a tentative D call TRBD1 (5 bases). Germline lookup yields CDR1 SGHAT and CDR2 FQNNGV. V shed 4 bases and J shed 0 bases, with 16 bases lying between them. The CDR3 covers 17 residues. The CDR3 region is CASSSVTGSSSYNEQFF. The CDR3 region has the DNA TGTGCCAGCAGCTCGGTAACAGGTTCCAGCTCCTACAATGAGCAGTTCTTC. Supplemented by reference TRBV11-2 and TRBJ2-1, the full variable domain reads EAGVAQSPRYKIIEKRQSVAFWCNPISGHATLYWYQQILGQGPKLLIQFQNNGVVDDSQLPKDRFSAERLKGVDSTLKIQPAKLEDSAVYLCASSSVTGSSSYNEQFFGPGTRLTVL.

This clonotype showed up many times. The chain combines TRBV11-2 with TRBJ2-7; the D call may be TRBD1 or TRBD2 (5 bases each). Germline values: CDR1 SGHAT, CDR2 FQNNGV. V was clipped by 4 bases and J by 0 bases, with 19 bases between them. CDR3 length: 17 amino acids. Written as DNA, the CDR3 is TGTGCCAGCAGCTCATGGGGGAACACAGAGGACTCCTACGAGCAGTACTTC. Translating it yields CASSSWGNTEDSYEQYF. The variable domain in full, with the rest retrieved from reference TRBV11-2 and TRBJ2-7, is EAGVAQSPRYKIIEKRQSVAFWCNPISGHATLYWYQQILGQGPKLLIQFQNNGVVDDSQLPKDRFSAERLKGVDSTLKIQPAKLEDSAVYLCASSSWGNTEDSYEQYFGPGTRLTVT.

This clonotype appeared many times. This chain links TRBV6-1 with TRBJ1-2; 12 bases map to TRBD1. Germline trimming cut 7 bases from V and 8 bases from J; bases unmatched to any gene: 8. Germline V gives CDR1 MNHNS, CDR2 SASEGT. This CDR3 spans 14 amino acids. As DNA, the CDR3 is TGTGCCAGCATGGCGGGACAGGGGGCCGGGGGCTACACCTTC. Its translation is CASMAGQGAGGYTF.

This clonotype has only a few counts. CDR3 sequence (DNA): TGTGCCAGCAGTTTACTGCCGGTGGGGGGAAACACCATATATTTT. Translation gives CASSLLPVGGNTIYF. The chain recombines TRBV12-3 or TRBV12-4 with TRBJ1-3; D remains unclear. Trimming took off 2 bases at V and 4 bases at J, with 12 bases between the two ends. The CDR3 has 15 amino acids.

The J gene is TRBJ2-5, the V gene TRBV28; 8 positions match TRBD1. The CDR3 totals 17 residues. Germline CDR1 and CDR2: MDHEN and SYDVKM. Germline trimming cut 6 bases from V and 2 bases from J; bases unmatched to any gene: 14. The CDR3 coding sequence is TGTGCCAGCAGAGAGACTGGGACAGGTCCTTCACAAGAGACCCAGTACTTC. As protein: CASRETGTGPSQETQYF.

V and J are TRBV5-1 and TRBJ2-1; D call uncertain. The CDR3 consists of 16 residues. Trimming took off 0 bases at V and 3 bases at J, with 13 bases between the two ends. The germline V gene encodes CDR1 SGHRS and CDR2 YFSETQ. The CDR3 DNA reads as TGCGCCAGCAGCTTGGTCGCCAGAGACTTCTACAATGAGCAGTTCTTC. Its protein is CASSLVARDFYNEQFF.

This clonotype was found a few times. The chain employs TRBV5-4 and TRBJ2-3, with D perhaps TRBD1 (6 bases). The CDR3 runs 15 residues. V lost 0 bases and J lost 4, with 12 bases in between. Germline assignment: CDR1 SGHNT and CDR2 YYREEE (reference sequence). The CDR3 coding sequence is TGTGCCAGCAGCTTGGAGGGGGTAGTGGCAGATACGCAGTATTTT. The encoded protein is CASSLEGVVADTQYF.

At least ten counts were recorded for this clonotype. The chain has TRBV6-5 and TRBJ1-2; no firm D call. CDR1 MNHEY and CDR2 SVGAGI come from the germline V gene. The V end lost 0 bases, the J end lost 1 base, and 6 bases lay between the germline ends. The CDR3 totals 14 residues. CDR3 amino acids: CASSYSQHNYGYTF. CDR3 bases: TGTGCCAGCAGTTACTCGCAGCATAACTATGGCTACACCTTC.

This clonotype has ten or more counts. This chain uses TRBV3-1 with TRBJ1-2, with 9 nucleotides matching TRBD1. Looked up from germline, CDR1 is LGHDT and CDR2 is YNNKEL (reference sequence). This CDR3 contains 18 residues. The V and J ends lost 2 bases and 4 bases, in that order; junction bases with no gene match: 14. In DNA, the CDR3 is TGTGCCAGCAGCCAAAGCCCTCCGGGACAGGGTCGCGGCTATGGCTACACCTTC. It specifies CASSQSPPGQGRGYGYTF.